Given below is one T cell receptor beta chain in context. The antigen remains unidentified. The junction had 8 bases not matched to a gene; V was cut back by 3 bases and J by 15 bases. The CDR3 extends over 12 amino acids. Germline values: CDR1 KGHSH, CDR2 LQKENI. This specimen belongs to a study of OX40 agonist ivuxolimab in advanced cancers. Findings and caveats of the study: Dose levels from 0.1 to 3.0 mg/kg saw CD4+ and CD8+ blood T cells expand clonally by week 6.

Sequencing was performed with immunoSEQ multiplex PCR; in TCRdb, only in-frame clones are kept and a portion is missing. Among fewer than 65,000 clones, around 91% were seen once, and the ten largest hold about a tenth. J is TRBJ2-1 and V is TRBV18, with 7 bases lining up with TRBD2. The sample here was CD4+ or CD8+ T cells sorted from blood, taken in a trial of the OX40 agonist ivuxolimab. This receptor was obtained from an adult with an advanced solid tumor such as melanoma, head and neck, liver or kidney cancer. As DNA, the CDR3 is TGTGCCAGCTCACCCCTGGGGGGGGGACTGTTCTTC. Encoded protein: CASSPLGGGLFF.